This entry is about one T cell receptor beta chain. The germline V gene encodes CDR1 SGHRS and CDR2 YFSETQ. The ends were cut back, 3 bases at V and 5 bases at J, with 9 bases in the middle. The CDR3 has 12 amino acids. This entry belongs to a study of memory CD4+ T cells and cytomegalovirus serostatus. Original methodology: Out-of-frame sequences were removed, leaving around 2.2 million distinct TCRbeta sequences. Data came from immunoSEQ multiplex PCR; TCRdb stores just in-frame clones and leaves some out. Clone size and V and J calls were adopted from that table, with D and trimming inferred from the DNA. The sample includes approximately 40,000 clones, 60% to 85% seen only once; the top ten take 0.55% to 0.6%. Single viable CD3+CD4+CD8-CD45RO+ cells were sorted as the memory CD4+ T cells.

This receptor was identified in an adult in good health and CMV-seronegative. This sequence joins TRBV5-1 and TRBJ2-7, with D maybe TRBD2 (5 bases). The sequencing input was memory CD4+ T cells from blood. CDR3 in amino acids: CASSSFGDEQYF. The CDR3 DNA follows: TGCGCCAGCAGCTCTTTCGGGGACGAGCAGTACTTC.